The 29 T cell receptor beta chains below were found in one sample sequenced in a study of shared clonotypes between healthy human individuals. Sequencing was performed with immunoSEQ multiplex PCR; in TCRdb, only in-frame clones are kept and a portion is missing. The data hold some 2.1 million clones, with 85% to 95% observed a single time. Terminally differentiated effector memory CD45RA+ cells were left out of the naive CD8 fraction, which was CD45RO-negative and positively selected for CCR7. Sequencing used naive CD8+ T cells sorted from blood. The receptor source for this set is a young man in good health.

The chain has TRBV6-6 and TRBJ2-5; a weak D match, TRBD2 (7 bases). Germline V CDR1 and CDR2: MNHNY, SVGAGI (reference sequence). This CDR3 is 16 amino acids long. Deletions cut 6 bases from V and 11 bases from J, with 28 bases between. In DNA, the CDR3 is TGTGCCAGCAGAATTACCGGGACACCATCCGCGGGGGAGCAGTACTTC. Its protein product is CASRITGTPSAGEQYF.

This clone showed up just once. The chain recombines TRBV25-1 with TRBJ1-1; TRBD1 is a possible D gene (5 bases). Deletions cut 5 bases from V and 3 bases from J, with 10 bases between. Per germline, CDR1 MGHDK and CDR2 SYGVNS. The CDR3 is 13 amino acids. The CDR3 reads CASSPTGDTEAFF. The CDR3 DNA reads as TGTGCCAGCAGTCCTACAGGTGACACTGAAGCTTTCTTT.

The genes are TRBV19 and TRBJ2-1, with D uncertain. Trimming stripped 3 bases from V and 0 bases from J, with 12 bases between. Germline assignment: CDR1 LNHDA and CDR2 SQIVND (reference sequence). This CDR3 spans 16 amino acids. DNA of the CDR3: TGTGCCAGTAGTATGCCGCTCCTCGGCTCCTACAATGAGCAGTTCTTC. Protein sequence: CASSMPLLGSYNEQFF.

This clone appeared once. This chain connects TRBV21-1 to TRBJ2-4; TRBD1 is the table's D call and was not checked against the DNA. TRBV21-1 represents a pseudogene. The length of the CDR3 is 12 residues. The CDR3 sequence is CASKEGAALMYF. The CDR3, as DNA: TGTGCCAGCAAGGAAGGGGCCGCCTTAATGTACTTC.

V gene TRBV11-2 combines with J gene TRBJ2-2; D perhaps matches TRBD1 (6 bases). V shed 5 bases and J shed 5 bases, with 15 bases lying between them. CDR1 is SGHAT, CDR2 FQNNGV, per germline. This CDR3 is built from 15 residues. The CDR3 bases are TGTGCCAGCAGCCCGCATACAGGGTCGACCGGGGAGCTGTTTTTT. It translates to CASSPHTGSTGELFF.

The CDR3 DNA reads as TGTGCCAGCACTTTTTACACCGGGACAGCCTACGAGCAGTACTTC. Its protein is CASTFYTGTAYEQYF. The chain recombines TRBV5-8 with TRBJ2-7, with 7 positions matching TRBD1. V dropped 6 bases and J dropped 2; count of bases not matched to a gene: 11. Germline V gives CDR1 SGHTS, CDR2 YDEGEE. The CDR3 runs 15 residues.

This clone was seen a single time. The V call is TRBV7-9, the J call TRBJ2-3; D uncertain. This CDR3 spans 12 amino acids. Trimming cost V 5 bases and J 6 bases, with 9 bases left between them. The germline V gene encodes CDR1 SEHNR and CDR2 FQNEAQ (reference sequence). CDR3 sequence: CASSLLMDTQYF. Written as DNA, the CDR3 is TGTGCCAGCAGCCTATTGATGGATACGCAGTATTTT.

About this clone: At one end the junction does not follow the germline gene, possibly because of a read error. The chain recombines TRBV5-1 with TRBJ2-1; D is perhaps TRBD1 or TRBD2 (5 bases each). CDR1 is SGHRS, CDR2 YFSETQ, per germline. The CDR3 extends over 16 amino acids. The CDR3 sequence is CASSLSGGSVYIEQFF. In DNA, the CDR3 is TGCGCCAGCAGCTTGTCTGGGGGTAGCGTATACATTGAGCAGTTCTTC.

CDR3 nucleotide sequence: TGTGCTATTAGCGGGAGTGAACAAGAGACCCAGTACTTC. Amino acids: CAISGSEQETQYF. The chain employs TRBV7-9 and TRBJ2-5, with 9 bases matching TRBD2. The CDR3 totals 13 residues. CDR1 is SEHNR, CDR2 FQNEAQ, per germline (reference sequence).

This clone was detected only a few times. V and J are TRBV27 and TRBJ1-6; D uncertain. Deletions cut 8 bases from V and 12 bases from J, with 14 bases between. Germline CDR1 is MNHEY and CDR2 is SMNVEV (reference sequence). The CDR3 totals 12 residues. CDR3 in amino acids: CASWTSLQPLHF. DNA for the CDR3: TGTGCCAGCTGGACCTCTTTGCAACCCCTCCACTTT.

Notes on this clone: The sample contains more than one DNA sequence encoding this CDR3. The chain has TRBV9 and TRBJ1-1, with D possibly being TRBD1 (6 bases). The length of the CDR3 is 16 residues. Germline V gene sequence: CDR1 SGDLS, CDR2 YYNGEE. Trimming pared 0 bases from V and 0 bases from J, leaving 12 bases between. The CDR3 nucleotides are TGTGCCAGCAGCGTAGGGGTAGGGGGAATGAACACTGAAGCTTTCTTT. Protein sequence: CASSVGVGGMNTEAFF.

This clone was recorded once. This sequence joins TRBV27 and TRBJ2-1, with D uncertain. CDR1 and CDR2 from the germline V gene are MNHEY and SMNVEV (reference sequence). The CDR3 spans 15 residues. The V end was cut by 3 bases, the J end by 6 bases, with 15 bases between. Here the CDR3 DNA reads TGTGCCAGCAGTTTCCTCTCAGGTCCAGGCAATGAGCAGTTCTTC. Amino acids: CASSFLSGPGNEQFF.

This chain connects TRBV12-2 to TRBJ2-7; TRBD2, the table's D call, lacks a check against the DNA. TRBV12-2 is shown as a pseudogene. The CDR3 length is 15 residues. The CDR3 DNA reads as TGTGCAAGTCGCTTCACCCGGGGGAGCTCCTACGAGCAGTACTTC. Translating gives CASRFTRGSSYEQYF.

The V and J genes are TRBV15 and TRBJ2-7; tentatively, D is TRBD2 (6 bases). The germline V gene has CDR1 LNHNV and CDR2 YYDKDF (reference sequence). This CDR3 spans 16 amino acids. V was cut by 1 base and J by 0 bases, with 13 bases left in between. The chain's CDR3 is CATSRAGSGDSYEQYF. DNA for the CDR3: TGTGCCACCAGCAGAGCGGGTAGCGGCGACTCCTACGAGCAGTACTTC.

This sequence joins TRBV28 and TRBJ2-3, with D perhaps matching TRBD2 (5 bases). The length of the CDR3 is 14 residues. The germline V and J ends were trimmed by 3 bases and 3 bases, with 10 bases remaining between them. Germline lookup yields CDR1 MDHEN and CDR2 SYDVKM. CDR3 amino acids: CASSFFRRTDTQYF. The CDR3 nucleotides are TGTGCCAGCAGTTTCTTTCGGAGGACAGATACGCAGTATTTT.

The chain couples TRBV6-5 to TRBJ2-5; no clear D. Germline V CDR1 and CDR2: MNHEY, SVGAGI. Trimming removed 2 bases at V and 11 bases at J, with 9 bases between. The CDR3 has 11 amino acids. The CDR3 loop reads CASSYGPEQYF. The CDR3, as DNA: TGTGCCAGCAGTTACGGCCCCGAACAGTACTTC.

Only one count was recorded for this clone. The CDR3 protein is CSVLQINTYEQYF. The DNA for the CDR3 is TGCAGCGTTCTTCAGATTAATACCTACGAGCAGTACTTC. The chain recombines TRBV29-1 with TRBJ2-7; D call uncertain. Germline loops: CDR1 SQVTM, CDR2 ANQGSEA. The V and J ends lost 5 bases and 2 bases respectively, with 13 bases between them. The CDR3 spans 13 residues.

This sequence joins TRBV2 and TRBJ1-5, with a weak D call TRBD1 (6 bases). The germline CDR1 and CDR2 sequences are SNHLY and FYNNEI. V was pared by 5 bases and J by 2 bases, with 7 bases between. The CDR3 consists of 13 residues. The CDR3 DNA reads as TGTGCCAGCAGTTCAGGGGGCAATCAGCCCCAGCATTTT. It translates to CASSSGGNQPQHF.

The count of this clone is one. V is TRBV2 and J is TRBJ2-5; 12 nucleotides align to TRBD2. V was clipped by 6 bases and J by 5 bases; unmatched bases: 10. Per germline, CDR1 SNHLY and CDR2 FYNNEI. The CDR3 is 16 residues long. CDR3 region: CASSEGSSGRVETQYF. As DNA, the CDR3 is TGTGCCAGCAGCGAGGGGTCTAGCGGGAGGGTGGAGACCCAGTACTTC.

This chain connects TRBV5-1 to TRBJ2-7; D possibly corresponds to TRBD2 (5 bases). The CDR3 runs 15 residues. The germline CDR1 and CDR2 sequences are SGHRS and YFSETQ. V lost 3 bases and J 1 base, leaving 14 bases between the germline ends. CDR3 region: CASSSASLGSYEQYF. The CDR3 nucleotides read TGCGCCAGCAGCTCGGCTAGCTTGGGATCCTACGAGCAGTACTTC.

The chain joins TRBV2 to TRBJ2-5; maybe TRBD2 (6 bases). Germline V gives CDR1 SNHLY, CDR2 FYNNEI. The CDR3 has 16 amino acids. Trimming shortened V by 3 bases and J by 4 bases, and 18 bases separated the two germline ends. CDR3 sequence (DNA): TGTGCCAGCAGTGACGGGTCGGTGGGGGGTACAGAGACCCAGTACTTC. Amino acid sequence: CASSDGSVGGTETQYF.

The sample holds one count of this clone. The chain uses TRBV6-6 and TRBJ1-3; D remains ambiguous. V was trimmed by 5 bases and J by 0 bases, leaving 8 bases between them. CDR3 size: 14 residues. Germline values: CDR1 MNHNY, CDR2 SVGAGI (reference sequence). CDR3 coding DNA: TGTGCCAGCAGTCTAGTCGTCTCTGGAAACACCATATATTTT. Amino acid sequence: CASSLVVSGNTIYF.

The rearrangement links TRBV2 to TRBJ2-7, with D unclear. The CDR3 contains 16 residues. V was shortened by 3 bases and J by 2 bases, with 17 bases between the two germline ends. Germline V gives CDR1 SNHLY, CDR2 FYNNEI. CDR3 loop: CASSDESGGPPYEQYF. Here the CDR3 DNA reads TGTGCCAGCAGTGACGAGTCGGGCGGACCCCCCTACGAGCAGTACTTC.

The V and J genes are TRBV15 and TRBJ2-7; weak D call: TRBD1 (5 bases). The CDR3 is 13 residues long. Trimming pared 4 bases from V and 2 bases from J, leaving 9 bases between. Germline CDR1 LNHNV, CDR2 YYDKDF (reference sequence). CDR3 in amino acids: CATSMGPTYEQYF. The CDR3, as DNA: TGTGCCACCAGCATGGGGCCCACCTACGAGCAGTACTTC.

The genes are TRBV25-1 and TRBJ2-7, with D unclear. The V end was cut by 1 base, the J end by 0 bases, with 13 bases between. The CDR3 is 16 amino acids. Per germline, CDR1 MGHDK and CDR2 SYGVNS. The CDR3 region has the DNA TGTGCCAGCAGTGAATCGGACGTCAAGAGCTCCTACGAGCAGTACTTC. Translation gives CASSESDVKSSYEQYF.

The chain combines TRBV27 with TRBJ1-2; no definite D call. The CDR3 extends over 13 amino acids. Trimming left V 3 bases short and J 1 base short, with 6 bases between. CDR1 is MNHEY, CDR2 SMNVEV, per germline (reference sequence). The CDR3 DNA follows: TGTGCCAGCAGTTTCACGATTAACTATGGCTACACCTTC. It yields the protein CASSFTINYGYTF.

This clone appeared once. This chain links TRBV7-9 with TRBJ1-4, with a weak D call TRBD1 (6 bases). CDR3 length: 15 residues. V lost 3 bases to trimming and J lost 8 bases, with 16 bases between them. Germline CDR1 reads SEHNR; CDR2 reads FQNEAQ (reference sequence). CDR3 loop: CASSLEVGAREKLFF. CDR3 sequence (DNA): TGTGCCAGCAGCTTGGAAGTGGGGGCGCGAGAAAAACTGTTTTTT.

V and J are TRBV13 and TRBJ2-1; D call uncertain. The CDR3 is 13 amino acids. V was pared by 1 base and J by 6 bases, with 7 bases between. Germline CDR1 and CDR2: PRHDT and FYEKMQ (reference sequence). The CDR3 region has the DNA TGTGCCAGCAGCTTAGACCCCGGCAATGAGCAGTTCTTC. Its translation is CASSLDPGNEQFF. Full variable domain (missing parts from reference TRBV13 and TRBJ2-1): AAGVIQSPRHLIKEKRETATLKCYPIPRHDTVYWYQQGPGQDPQFLISFYEKMQSDKGSIPDRFSAQQFSDYHSELNMSSLELGDSALYFCASSLDPGNEQFFGPGTRLTVL.

This clone was counted once. V gene TRBV19 combines with J gene TRBJ2-6; D gene unclear. The CDR3 length is 15 residues. V lost 2 bases to trimming and J lost 0 bases, with 5 bases between them. Germline CDR1 is LNHDA and CDR2 is SQIVND (reference sequence). The CDR3 DNA follows: TGTGCCAGTAGTATACCGAGCTCTGGGGCCAACGTCCTGACTTTC. It encodes CASSIPSSGANVLTF. Supplemented by reference TRBV19 and TRBJ2-6, the full variable domain reads DGGITQSPKYLFRKEGQNVTLSCEQNLNHDAMYWYRQDPGQGLRLIYYSQIVNDFQKGDIAEGYSVSREKKESFPLTVTSAQKNPTAFYLCASSIPSSGANVLTFGAGSRLTVL.